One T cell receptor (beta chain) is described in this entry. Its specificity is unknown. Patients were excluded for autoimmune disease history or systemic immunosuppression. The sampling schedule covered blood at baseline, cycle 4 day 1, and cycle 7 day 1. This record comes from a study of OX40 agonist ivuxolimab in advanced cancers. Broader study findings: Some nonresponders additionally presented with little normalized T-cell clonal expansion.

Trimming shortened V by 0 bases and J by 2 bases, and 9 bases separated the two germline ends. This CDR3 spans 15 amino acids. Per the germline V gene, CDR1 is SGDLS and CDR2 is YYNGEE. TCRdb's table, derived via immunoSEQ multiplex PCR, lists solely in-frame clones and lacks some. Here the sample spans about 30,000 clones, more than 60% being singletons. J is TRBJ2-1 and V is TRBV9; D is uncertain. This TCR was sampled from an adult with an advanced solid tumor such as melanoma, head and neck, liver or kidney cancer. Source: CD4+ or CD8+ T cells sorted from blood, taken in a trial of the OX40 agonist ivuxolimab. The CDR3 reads CASSVDSPTYNEQFF. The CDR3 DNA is TGTGCCAGCAGCGTAGATTCTCCTACCTACAATGAGCAGTTCTTC.